This T cell receptor (beta chain) was captured in a study of cytomegalovirus exposure and HLA in healthy donors. General study points: Despite most TCR sequences being rare, some public TCRs occurred in many donors. Some TCR beta chains (roughly 160 of them) were listed as cytomegalovirus-associated. Common viral pathogens seemed to be connected with several of the most significant clusters, according to a later analysis.

The PCR was carried out with 60 Vbeta primers and 13 Jbeta primers. Repertoires were generated with immunoSEQ multiplex PCR, while TCRdb's copy carries only in-frame clones and drops some. The sample table sets out 130,000 to 150,000 clones. Remarks on this clone: The antigen is unknown.

This CDR3 is 14 amino acids long. Germline V gives CDR1 MDHEN, CDR2 SYDVKM. Trimming removed 3 bases at V and 6 bases at J, with 12 bases between. Sequencing was performed on PBMCs. This TCR derives from a woman in her forties or fifties in good health and CMV-seronegative. The chain joins TRBV28 to TRBJ2-1; D ambiguous. The CDR3 DNA sequence: TGTGCCAGCAGTTTGCTGGGCAGCCTCAATGAGCAGTTCTTC. Amino acid sequence: CASSLLGSLNEQFF.